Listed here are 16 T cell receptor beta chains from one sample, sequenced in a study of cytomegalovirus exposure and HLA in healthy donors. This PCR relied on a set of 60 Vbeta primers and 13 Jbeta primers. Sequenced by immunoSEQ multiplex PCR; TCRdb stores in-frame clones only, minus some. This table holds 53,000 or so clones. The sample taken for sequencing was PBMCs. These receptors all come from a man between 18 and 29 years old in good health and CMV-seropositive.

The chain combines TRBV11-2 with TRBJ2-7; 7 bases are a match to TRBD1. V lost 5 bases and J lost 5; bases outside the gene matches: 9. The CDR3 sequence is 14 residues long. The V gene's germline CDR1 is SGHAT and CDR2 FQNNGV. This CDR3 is CASSQRTGWHEQYF. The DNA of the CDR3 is TGTGCCAGCAGCCAAAGGACAGGATGGCACGAGCAGTACTTC.

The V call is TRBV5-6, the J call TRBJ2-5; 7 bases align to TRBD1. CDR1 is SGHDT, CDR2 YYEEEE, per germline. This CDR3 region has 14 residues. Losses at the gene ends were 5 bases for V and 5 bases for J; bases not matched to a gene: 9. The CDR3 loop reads CASSSTGAGETQYF. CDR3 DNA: TGTGCCAGCAGTTCTACAGGGGCAGGGGAGACCCAGTACTTC.

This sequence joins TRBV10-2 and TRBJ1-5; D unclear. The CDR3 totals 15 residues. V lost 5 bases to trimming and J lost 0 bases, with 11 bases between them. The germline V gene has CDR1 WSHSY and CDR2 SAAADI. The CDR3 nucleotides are TGCGCCAGCAGTATCCTCTCGGGTAGCAATCAGCCCCAGCATTTT. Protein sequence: CASSILSGSNQPQHF.

The CDR3 coding sequence is TGCGCCAGCAGCCAAGAACGACAGGGGGAGTACGAGCAGTACTTC. Translated, it gives CASSQERQGEYEQYF. The chain uses TRBV4-3 and TRBJ2-7; 9 bases are shared with TRBD1. This CDR3 has 15 residues. Germline trimming cut 0 bases from V and 4 bases from J; bases unmatched to any gene: 4. Germline CDR1 is LGHNA and CDR2 is YSLEER.

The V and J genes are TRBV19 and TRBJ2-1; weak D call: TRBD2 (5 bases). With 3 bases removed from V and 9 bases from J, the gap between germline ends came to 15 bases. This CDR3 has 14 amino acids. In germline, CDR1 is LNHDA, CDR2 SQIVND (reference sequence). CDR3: CASSMNLAVFEQFF. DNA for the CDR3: TGTGCCAGTAGTATGAACCTAGCTGTGTTTGAGCAGTTCTTC. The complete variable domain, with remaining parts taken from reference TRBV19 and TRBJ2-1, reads DGGITQSPKYLFRKEGQNVTLSCEQNLNHDAMYWYRQDPGQGLRLIYYSQIVNDFQKGDIAEGYSVSREKKESFPLTVTSAQKNPTAFYLCASSMNLAVFEQFFGPGTRLTVL.

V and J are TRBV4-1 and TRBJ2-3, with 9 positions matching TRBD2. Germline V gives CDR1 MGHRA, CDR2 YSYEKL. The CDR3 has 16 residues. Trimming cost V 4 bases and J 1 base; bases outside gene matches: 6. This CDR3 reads CASSPGLATGTDTQYF. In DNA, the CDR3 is TGCGCCAGCAGCCCCGGACTAGCGACGGGCACAGATACGCAGTATTTT.

CDR3 sequence reads: CASSAEGMAGELFF. CDR3 nucleotides: TGTGCCAGCAGTGCGGAGGGTATGGCCGGGGAGCTGTTTTTT. The rearrangement uses TRBV2 and TRBJ2-2; D might be TRBD2 (6 bases). V was pared by 4 bases and J by 6 bases, with 12 bases between. Germline CDR1 SNHLY, CDR2 FYNNEI. The CDR3 is 14 amino acids.

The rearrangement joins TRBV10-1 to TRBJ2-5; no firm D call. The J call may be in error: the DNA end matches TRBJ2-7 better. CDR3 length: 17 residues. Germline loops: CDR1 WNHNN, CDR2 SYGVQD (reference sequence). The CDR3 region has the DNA TGCGCCAGCAGCCCCGGAGTTTCGGCGGATGTCGCCTACGAGCAGTACTTC. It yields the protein CASSPGVSADVAYEQYF.

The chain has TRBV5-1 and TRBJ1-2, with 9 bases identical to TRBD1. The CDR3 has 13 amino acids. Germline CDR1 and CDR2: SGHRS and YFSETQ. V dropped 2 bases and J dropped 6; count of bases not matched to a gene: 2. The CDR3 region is CASSFWDRDGYTF. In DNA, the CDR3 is TGCGCCAGCAGCTTCTGGGACAGGGATGGCTACACCTTC.

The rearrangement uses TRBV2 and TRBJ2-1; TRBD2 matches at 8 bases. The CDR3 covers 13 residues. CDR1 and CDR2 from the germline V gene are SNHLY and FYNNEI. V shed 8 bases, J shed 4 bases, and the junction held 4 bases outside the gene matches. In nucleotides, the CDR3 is TGTGCCAGCCGCCGGGGGGGGTACAATGAGCAGTTCTTC. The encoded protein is CASRRGGYNEQFF.

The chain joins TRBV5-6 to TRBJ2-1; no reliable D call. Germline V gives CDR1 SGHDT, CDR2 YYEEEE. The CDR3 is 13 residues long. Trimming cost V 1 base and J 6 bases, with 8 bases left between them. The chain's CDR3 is CASSLKLFNEQFF. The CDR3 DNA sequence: TGTGCCAGCAGCTTGAAGCTGTTCAATGAGCAGTTCTTC. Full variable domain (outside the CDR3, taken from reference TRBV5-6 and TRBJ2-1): DAGVTQSPTHLIKTRGQQVTLRCSPKSGHDTVSWYQQALGQGPQFIFQYYEEEERQRGNFPDRFSGHQFPNYSSELNVNALLLGDSALYLCASSLKLFNEQFFGPGTRLTVL.

DNA of the CDR3: TGTGCCATCAGTGAGTGGGGAGGGGGAGCATCATCCTACAATGAGCAGTTCTTC. This codes for CAISEWGGGASSYNEQFF. The genes are TRBV10-3 and TRBJ2-1; D may be TRBD2 (7 bases). Germline lookup yields CDR1 ENHRY and CDR2 SYGVKD. V lost 1 base and J lost 1, with 17 bases in between. This CDR3 is built from 18 residues.

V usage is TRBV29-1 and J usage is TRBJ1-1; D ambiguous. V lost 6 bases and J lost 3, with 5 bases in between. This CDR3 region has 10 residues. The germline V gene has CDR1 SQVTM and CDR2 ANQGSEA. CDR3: CSVSDTEAFF. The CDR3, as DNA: TGCAGCGTCTCGGACACTGAAGCTTTCTTT.

The CDR3: CALDASGIGNEQFF. In DNA, the CDR3 is TGTGCCTTGGACGCTAGCGGGATCGGGAATGAGCAGTTCTTC. The gene calls are TRBV30 and TRBJ2-1, with 9 bases matching TRBD2. The trim removed 7 bases at V and 7 bases at J, leaving 11 bases unmatched. Germline loops: CDR1 GTSNPN, CDR2 SVGIG (reference sequence). CDR3 size: 14 residues.

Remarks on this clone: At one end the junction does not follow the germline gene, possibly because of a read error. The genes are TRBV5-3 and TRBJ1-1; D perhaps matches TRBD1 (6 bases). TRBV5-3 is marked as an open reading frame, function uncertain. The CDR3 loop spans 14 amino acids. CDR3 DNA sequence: TGTGCCAGCAGCTTTAGAGGGGGAGACACTGAAGCTTTCTTT. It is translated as CASSFRGGDTEAFF.

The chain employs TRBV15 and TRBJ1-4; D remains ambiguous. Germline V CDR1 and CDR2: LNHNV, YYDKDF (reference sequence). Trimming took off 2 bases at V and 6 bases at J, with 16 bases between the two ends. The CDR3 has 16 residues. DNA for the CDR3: TGTGCCACCAGCAGAACCAAACCTGGGAGGGATGAAAAACTGTTTTTT. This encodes CATSRTKPGRDEKLFF.